The clone carrying this T cell receptor (beta chain) came up a few times. These data come from a study of T cell responses to AZD1222 COVID-19 vaccine. Germline CDR1 LGHNA, CDR2 YSLEER. The length of the CDR3 is 15 residues. V dropped 4 bases and J dropped 5 bases, with 15 bases sitting between them. Measured with immunoSEQ multiplex PCR; TCRdb has only the in-frame clones, and not every one. The sample shows about 180,000 clones, 80% to 90% of them seen only once. The V gene is TRBV4-3, the J gene TRBJ1-5; D gene ambiguous. The specimen comprised peripheral blood, sampled on day 0 of AZD1222 vaccination. This receptor was identified in an adult in good health. CDR3 residues: CASSLRSGGDQPQHF. The CDR3 region has the DNA TGCGCCAGCAGCCTCCGCTCGGGTGGGGATCAGCCCCAGCATTTT.